These 8 T cell receptor beta chains were all obtained from the same sample, sequenced in a study of spatial heterogeneity in lung cancer. TCRdb called the 5' RACE reads again in MiXCR, with one record for every CDR3 protein. The sample contains about 12,000 distinct CDR3 sequences, 3.5% to 4% of which appear only once. Noted time point: sample taken at primary tumor resection. The sample was PBMCs, taken at surgery. The receptors here all came from a male donor with early-stage non-small cell lung cancer.

This clonotype was picked up many times. The rearrangement joins TRBV7-9 to TRBJ2-1; 7 bases are shared with TRBD2. The CDR3 sequence is 15 residues long. Per germline, CDR1 SEHNR and CDR2 FQNEAQ (reference sequence). Trimming cost V 4 bases and J 4 bases; bases outside gene matches: 7. The CDR3 nucleotides read TGTGCCAGCAGCTCGAGACTAGCATCGTACAATGAGCAGTTCTTC. Protein product: CASSSRLASYNEQFF. Supplemented by reference TRBV7-9 and TRBJ2-1, the full variable domain reads DTGVSQNPRHKITKRGQNVTFRCDPISEHNRLYWYRQTLGQGPEFLTYFQNEAQLEKSRLLSDRFSAERPKGSFSTLEIQRTEQGDSAMYLCASSSRLASYNEQFFGPGTRLTVL.

This clonotype was picked up many times. The chain has TRBV4-2 and TRBJ2-6; tentative D call: TRBD2 (6 bases). This CDR3 has 18 amino acids. The germline CDR1 and CDR2 sequences are LGHNA and YNFKEQ. V shed 0 bases and J shed 0 bases, with 12 bases lying between them. The CDR3 here is CASSQDWDSSSGANVLTF. The CDR3, as DNA: TGTGCCAGCAGCCAAGATTGGGACTCCAGCTCTGGGGCCAACGTCCTGACTTTC.

Many counts were recorded for this clonotype. The V call is TRBV12-3 or TRBV12-4, the J call TRBJ2-1, with TRBD2 matching over 9 bases. This CDR3 is built from 14 residues. Trimming removed 5 bases from V and 4 bases from J; junction bases left unmatched: 3. This chain's CDR3 is CASSHTSGYNEQFF. The CDR3 bases are TGTGCCAGCAGTCACACTAGCGGGTACAATGAGCAGTTCTTC.

This clonotype came up many times. The chain is built from TRBV7-2 and TRBJ2-3; D perhaps matches TRBD2 (6 bases). Trimming removed 3 bases at V and 6 bases at J, with 16 bases between. The CDR3 spans 15 residues. The germline V gene has CDR1 SGHTA and CDR2 FQGNSA. The CDR3 sequence: CASSLAGLTSDTQYF. In DNA, the CDR3 is TGTGCCAGCAGCTTGGCGGGCCTCACTAGCGATACGCAGTATTTT.

Comment on this clonotype: An end of the junction differs from the germline gene, which may be a read error. This sequence joins TRBV6-5 and TRBJ2-1, with TRBD1 identical over 9 bases. This CDR3 has 13 residues. Germline CDR1 is MNHEY and CDR2 is SVGAGI. Written as DNA, the CDR3 is TGCGCCAGCAGCAGACAGGGGGGCAATGAGCAGTTCTTC. Translating it yields CASSRQGGNEQFF.

This clonotype was found many times. The DNA for the CDR3 is TGTGCCAGCAGCTTGAGACAGCTCACAGATACGCAGTATTTT. Translated: CASSLRQLTDTQYF. V is TRBV7-2 and J is TRBJ2-3, with a tentative D call TRBD1 (5 bases). Trimming shortened V by 3 bases and J by 2 bases, and 9 bases separated the two germline ends. In germline, CDR1 is SGHTA, CDR2 FQGNSA. This CDR3 has 14 residues. Full variable domain (outside the CDR3, taken from reference TRBV7-2 and TRBJ2-3): GAGVSQSPSNKVTEKGKDVELRCDPISGHTALYWYRQSLGQGLEFLIYFQGNSAPDKSGLPSDRFSAERTGGSVSTLTIQRTQQEDSAVYLCASSLRQLTDTQYFGPGTRLTVL.

Ten or more counts support this clonotype. The V gene is TRBV4-3, the J gene TRBJ2-7; TRBD2 agrees at 7 bases. The V and J ends lost 2 bases and 5 bases, in that order; junction bases with no gene match: 9. CDR1 and CDR2 from the germline V gene are LGHNA and YSLEER. The CDR3 runs 15 residues. The CDR3 spells CASSQYPRGGHEQYF. CDR3 in DNA: TGCGCCAGCAGCCAATACCCCCGGGGAGGGCACGAGCAGTACTTC.

At least ten counts were recorded for this clonotype. The chain employs TRBV5-1 and TRBJ1-2; 8 bases fit TRBD1. The V and J ends lost 4 bases and 6 bases, in that order; junction bases with no gene match: 8. The CDR3 is made up of 14 amino acids. CDR1 is SGHRS, CDR2 YFSETQ, per germline. The CDR3 DNA reads as TGCGCCAGCAGCCCCACGGGACAGGTGGATGGCTACACCTTC. This gives the protein CASSPTGQVDGYTF.